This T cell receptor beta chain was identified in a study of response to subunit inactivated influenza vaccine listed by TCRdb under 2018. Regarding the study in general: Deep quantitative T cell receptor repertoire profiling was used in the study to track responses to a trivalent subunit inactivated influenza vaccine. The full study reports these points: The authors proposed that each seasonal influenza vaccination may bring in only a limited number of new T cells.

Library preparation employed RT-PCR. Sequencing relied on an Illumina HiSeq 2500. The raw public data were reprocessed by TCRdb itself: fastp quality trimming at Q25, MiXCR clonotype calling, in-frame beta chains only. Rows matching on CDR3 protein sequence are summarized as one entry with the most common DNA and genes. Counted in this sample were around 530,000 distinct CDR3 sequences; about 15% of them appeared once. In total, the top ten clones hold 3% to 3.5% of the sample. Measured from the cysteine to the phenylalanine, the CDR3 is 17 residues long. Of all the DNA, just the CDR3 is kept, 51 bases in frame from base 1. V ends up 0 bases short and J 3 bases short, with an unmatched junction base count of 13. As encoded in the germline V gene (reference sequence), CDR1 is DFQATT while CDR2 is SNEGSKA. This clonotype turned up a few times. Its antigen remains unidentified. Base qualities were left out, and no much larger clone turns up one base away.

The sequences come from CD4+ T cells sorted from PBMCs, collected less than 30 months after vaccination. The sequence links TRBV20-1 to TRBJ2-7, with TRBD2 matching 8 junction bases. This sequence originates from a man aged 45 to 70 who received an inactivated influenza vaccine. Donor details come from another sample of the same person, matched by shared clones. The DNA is TGCAGTGCTAGAGATACTAGCGGACGCTCATCGGGCTACGAGCAGTACTTC. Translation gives CSARDTSGRSSGYEQYF.